The 3 T cell receptor beta chains given below trace back to one sample, sequenced in a study of blood T cell repertoires in COVID-19. TCRdb's table, derived via immunoSEQ multiplex PCR, lists solely in-frame clones and lacks some. The table has 200,000 to 250,000 clones, approximately 84% seen once; the top ten hold 1.5% to 2%. Sequenced material: peripheral blood. All receptors come from a woman older than 75 with acute or convalescent COVID-19.

This clone was seen more than once but under ten times. The gene calls are TRBV4-2 and TRBJ1-2, with a tentative D call TRBD1 (6 bases). In germline, CDR1 is LGHNA, CDR2 YNFKEQ. V lost 0 bases and J 6 bases, leaving 14 bases between the germline ends. The CDR3 is made up of 15 amino acids. CDR3: CASSQEDRDKDGYTF. The CDR3 DNA follows: TGTGCCAGCAGCCAAGAGGATCGGGACAAGGATGGCTACACCTTC.

The chain has TRBV6-6 and TRBJ1-2; 7 bases match TRBD1. The V gene's germline CDR1 is MNHNY and CDR2 SVGAGI (reference sequence). V lost 6 bases, J lost 7 bases, and 8 bases stayed unmatched. CDR3 length: 13 amino acids. The CDR3 sequence is CASRIEGALGYTF. CDR3 DNA: TGTGCCAGCAGGATAGAGGGGGCGCTTGGCTACACCTTC.

The CDR3 protein is CSVAKAQGTEAFF. CDR3 bases: TGCAGCGTTGCAAAGGCGCAGGGGACTGAAGCTTTCTTT. The chain recombines TRBV29-1 with TRBJ1-1, with D perhaps TRBD1 (6 bases). Trimming took off 4 bases at V and 5 bases at J, with 14 bases between the two ends. Germline CDR1 is SQVTM and CDR2 is ANQGSEA. The CDR3 has 13 residues.